Reported below is one T cell receptor (beta chain). No antigen is known for it. The data stem from a study of CD8 T cells in ankylosing spondylitis. Quantitative barcoded 5'-RACE was used to prepare TCR beta libraries. TCRdb reprocessed the 5' RACE reads with MiXCR, giving one entry per CDR3 protein. The sample lists roughly 670,000 distinct CDR3 sequences, 15% to 20% occurring once. Findings and caveats of the study: In ankylosing spondylitis blood, a motif of fewer than 10 highly homologous TCR beta variants appeared characteristic. Reported data indicate significant enrichment of disease-linked clones within matched ankylosing spondylitis synovial fluid. Clones linked with disease were CD8+ and fairly uncommon in the peripheral blood.

The germline V gene has CDR1 DFQATT and CDR2 SNEGSKA (reference sequence). The CDR3 is 13 residues long. Trimming shortened V by 3 bases and J by 4 bases, and 12 bases separated the two germline ends. Material for sequencing was blood, either unsorted or a sorted T cell fraction (not recorded which). The clonotype was recovered from a male donor with ankylosing spondylitis. This chain connects TRBV20-1 to TRBJ1-1; possibly TRBD1 for D (5 bases). CDR3 amino acids: CSARDAGVTEAFF. Here the CDR3 DNA reads TGCAGTGCTAGGGATGCGGGGGTCACTGAAGCTTTCTTT.